These 11 T cell receptor beta chains were sequenced from one sample in a study of technical replicates of blood from several donors. The method was immunoSEQ multiplex PCR; TCRdb's version includes in-frame clones alone and lacks a portion of them. The repertoire holds 70,000 to 90,000 clones, with 85% to 95% as singletons. The sample was T cells isolated from PBMCs. Every receptor here comes from a human donor in good health.

The rearrangement uses TRBV4-3 and TRBJ2-3; D may be TRBD2 (6 bases). The V gene's germline CDR1 is LGHNA and CDR2 YSLEER. Between the trimmed V and J ends, which lost 0 bases and 1 base, there was a span of 11 bases. This CDR3 contains 16 residues. The CDR3, as DNA: TGCGCCAGCAGCCAAGATGCACCGGGGGGCACAGATACGCAGTATTTT. It specifies CASSQDAPGGTDTQYF.

The genes are TRBV10-2 and TRBJ2-7, with D perhaps TRBD1 (6 bases). V dropped 8 bases and J dropped 4 bases, with 15 bases sitting between them. This CDR3 is built from 13 residues. The germline gives CDR1 WSHSY, CDR2 SAAADI. CDR3 residues: CASLGGGGYEQYF. The CDR3, as DNA: TGCGCCAGCCTCGGTGGGGGCGGTTACGAGCAGTACTTC.

V is TRBV9 and J is TRBJ1-2; 8 nucleotides match TRBD1. Trimming at V came to 5 bases and at J to 2 bases, leaving 5 bases not matched to a gene. CDR3 length: 14 amino acids. CDR1 and CDR2 from the germline V gene are SGDLS and YYNGEE. The DNA for the CDR3 is TGTGCCAGCAGGAAGGGACAGGACAACTATGGCTACACCTTC. This sequence encodes CASRKGQDNYGYTF.

This CDR3 reads CAWTRLSTGDTEAFF. For the CDR3, the DNA is TGTGCCTGGACCCGCCTATCGACAGGGGACACTGAAGCTTTCTTT. The chain joins TRBV30 to TRBJ1-1; 8 bases align to TRBD1. The CDR3 totals 15 residues. Germline V lookup: CDR1 GTSNPN, CDR2 SVGIG (reference sequence). V was clipped by 4 bases and J by 3 bases; unmatched bases: 10.

The chain couples TRBV4-3 to TRBJ2-6; TRBD1 aligns across 9 bases. CDR1 is LGHNA and CDR2 is YSLEER in the germline V gene. V dropped 1 base and J dropped 4; count of bases not matched to a gene: 14. This CDR3 region has 20 residues. The CDR3 DNA is TGCGCCAGCAGCCAAGCCTTGACCGGGACAGGGAATCCAGGGGCCAACGTCCTGACTTTC. Amino acids: CASSQALTGTGNPGANVLTF.

The V call is TRBV19, the J call TRBJ2-6; possible D gene TRBD2, 5 bases. The germline V gene has CDR1 LNHDA and CDR2 SQIVND (reference sequence). The CDR3 contains 17 residues. V lost 4 bases to trimming and J lost 0 bases, with 13 bases between them. CDR3 sequence reads: CASSRGSVFSGANVLTF. In nucleotides, the CDR3 is TGTGCCAGTAGTAGAGGGTCTGTTTTCTCTGGGGCCAACGTCCTGACTTTC.

The V and J genes are TRBV19 and TRBJ2-1; 13 positions agree with TRBD2. The CDR3 is made up of 16 amino acids. Trimming at V came to 3 bases and at J to 6 bases, leaving 5 bases not matched to a gene. CDR1 is LNHDA and CDR2 is SQIVND in the germline V gene (reference sequence). In nucleotides, the CDR3 is TGTGCCAGTAGTATCCTGACTAGCGGGAGGAGCAATGAGCAGTTCTTC. Translated, it gives CASSILTSGRSNEQFF.

The V gene is TRBV19, the J gene TRBJ1-5, with D unresolved. Per germline, CDR1 LNHDA and CDR2 SQIVND (reference sequence). V was shortened by 3 bases and J by 4 bases, with 10 bases between the two germline ends. This CDR3 contains 14 residues. CDR3 coding DNA: TGTGCCAGTAGTATGGGGAGGAAGAATCAGCCCCAGCATTTT. As protein: CASSMGRKNQPQHF.

The chain is built from TRBV19 and TRBJ2-3; TRBD2 might be the D (5 bases). The CDR3 length is 14 residues. Trimming removed 5 bases at V and 4 bases at J, with 13 bases between. Per the germline V gene, CDR1 is LNHDA and CDR2 is SQIVND (reference sequence). In nucleotides, the CDR3 is TGTGCCAGTAGTCAGTCTGCGCGGGCAGATACGCAGTATTTT. Its protein product is CASSQSARADTQYF.

This clone occurred once. The chain combines TRBV6-5 with TRBJ2-1; no firm D call. V lost 2 bases and J lost 4, with 12 bases in between. The CDR3 is made up of 15 amino acids. The germline V gene has CDR1 MNHEY and CDR2 SVGAGI. This chain's CDR3 is CASSYAAFQYNEQFF. CDR3 coding DNA: TGTGCCAGCAGTTACGCGGCCTTCCAGTACAATGAGCAGTTCTTC.

The chain carries TRBV28 and TRBJ2-4, with D perhaps TRBD1 (6 bases). Trimming cost V 6 bases and J 0 bases, with 9 bases left between them. CDR3 size: 14 residues. Germline V gene lookup returns CDR1 MDHEN and CDR2 SYDVKM. The CDR3 DNA is TGTGCCAGCAGGGGGGCCGTAGCCAAAAACATTCAGTACTTC. This codes for CASRGAVAKNIQYF.